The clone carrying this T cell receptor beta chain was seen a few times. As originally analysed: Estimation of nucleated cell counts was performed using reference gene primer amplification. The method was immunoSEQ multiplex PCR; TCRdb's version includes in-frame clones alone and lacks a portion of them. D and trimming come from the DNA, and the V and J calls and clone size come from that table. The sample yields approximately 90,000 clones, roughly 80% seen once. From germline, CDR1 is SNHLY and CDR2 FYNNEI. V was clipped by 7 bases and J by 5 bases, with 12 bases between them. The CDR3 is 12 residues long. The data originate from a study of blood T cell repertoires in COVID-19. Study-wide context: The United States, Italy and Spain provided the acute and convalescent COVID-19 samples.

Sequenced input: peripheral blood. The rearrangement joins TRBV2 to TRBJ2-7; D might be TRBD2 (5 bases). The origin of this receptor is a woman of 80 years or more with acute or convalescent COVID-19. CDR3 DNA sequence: TGTGCCAGCATCGCCGGGAAAGACGAGCAGTACTTC. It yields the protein CASIAGKDEQYF.